The subject of this entry is one TCR beta chain. This sample is part of a study of blood T cell repertoires in COVID-19. CDR1 KGHSH and CDR2 LQKENI come from the germline V gene. Between the trimmed V and J ends, which lost 6 bases and 0 bases, there was a span of 12 bases. The CDR3 covers 15 residues. Original processing notes: Reference gene primer amplification gave estimated nucleated cell counts. Some clones are missing from TCRdb's copy, which holds only in-frame ones; the method was immunoSEQ multiplex PCR. That table is the source of V, J and clone size, and D and trimming were worked out from the DNA. The sample consists of some 110,000 clones, 84% of them appearing once.

The specimen sequenced was peripheral blood. The source of this sequence is a man between 60 and 75 years old with acute or convalescent COVID-19. The chain uses TRBV18 and TRBJ2-1; D gene unclear. The CDR3 loop is CASSRRRSSYNEQFF. The CDR3 bases are TGTGCCAGCTCCCGAAGAAGGAGCTCCTACAATGAGCAGTTCTTC.